This TCR beta chain was retrieved from a study of cytomegalovirus exposure and HLA in healthy donors. 60 Vbeta and 13 Jbeta primers were used in PCR. Data came from immunoSEQ multiplex PCR; TCRdb stores just in-frame clones and leaves some out. The sample gives 120,000 to 150,000 clones, 65% to 80% of which show up once; approximately 8.3% is in the top ten. Overall study results and limits: In a later analysis, the majority of CMV-associated beta chains seemingly showed HLA restriction.

About this clone: The antigen is not known.

The sequence was obtained from a woman in her forties or fifties in good health and CMV-seropositive. The sample consisted of PBMCs.

CDR3 in amino acids: CASSLDAGGTEAFF. The CDR3 nucleotides read TGCGCCAGCAGCTTGGACGCGGGAGGCACTGAAGCTTTCTTT. The rearrangement uses TRBV5-1 and TRBJ1-1; no clear D gene. CDR3 length: 14 amino acids. V shed 0 bases and J shed 4 bases, with 10 bases lying between them. Germline V lookup: CDR1 SGHRS, CDR2 YFSETQ.